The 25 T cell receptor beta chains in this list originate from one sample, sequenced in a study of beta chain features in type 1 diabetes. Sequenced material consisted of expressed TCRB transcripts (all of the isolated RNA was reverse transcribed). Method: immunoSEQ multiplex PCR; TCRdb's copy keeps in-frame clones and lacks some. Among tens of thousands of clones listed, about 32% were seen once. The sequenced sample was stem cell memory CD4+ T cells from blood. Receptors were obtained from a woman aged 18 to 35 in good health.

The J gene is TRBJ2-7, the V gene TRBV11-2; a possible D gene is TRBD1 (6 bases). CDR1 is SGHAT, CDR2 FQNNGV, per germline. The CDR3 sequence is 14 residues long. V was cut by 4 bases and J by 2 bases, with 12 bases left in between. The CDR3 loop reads CASSSRTATYEQYF. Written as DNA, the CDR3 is TGTGCCAGCAGCTCCCGGACAGCGACCTACGAGCAGTACTTC.

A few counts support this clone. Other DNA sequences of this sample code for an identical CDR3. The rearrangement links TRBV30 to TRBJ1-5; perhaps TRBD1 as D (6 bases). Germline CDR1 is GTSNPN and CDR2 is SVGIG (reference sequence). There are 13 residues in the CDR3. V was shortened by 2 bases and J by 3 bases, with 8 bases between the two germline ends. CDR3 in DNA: TGTGCCTGGAGTAGGGGGACCAATCAGCCCCAGCATTTT. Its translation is CAWSRGTNQPQHF. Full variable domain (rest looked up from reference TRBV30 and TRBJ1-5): SQTIHQWPATLVQPVGSPLSLECTVEGTSNPNLYWYRQAAGRGLQLLFYSVGIGQISSEVPQNLSASRPQDRQFILSSKKLLLSDSGFYLCAWSRGTNQPQHFGDGTRLSIL.

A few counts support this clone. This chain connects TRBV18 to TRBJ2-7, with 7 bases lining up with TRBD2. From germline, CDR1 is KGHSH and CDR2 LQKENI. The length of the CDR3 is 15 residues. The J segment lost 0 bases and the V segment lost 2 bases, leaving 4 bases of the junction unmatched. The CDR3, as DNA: TGTGCCAGCTCACCAAATAGCGGGCGCTCCTACGAGCAGTACTTC. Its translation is CASSPNSGRSYEQYF.

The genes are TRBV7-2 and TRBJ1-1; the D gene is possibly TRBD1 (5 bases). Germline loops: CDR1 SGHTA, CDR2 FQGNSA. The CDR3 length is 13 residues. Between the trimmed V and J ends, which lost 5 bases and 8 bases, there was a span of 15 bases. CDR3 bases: TGTGCCAGCAGCCCAAGGAGGGGCACCGAAGCTTTCTTT. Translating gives CASSPRRGTEAFF.

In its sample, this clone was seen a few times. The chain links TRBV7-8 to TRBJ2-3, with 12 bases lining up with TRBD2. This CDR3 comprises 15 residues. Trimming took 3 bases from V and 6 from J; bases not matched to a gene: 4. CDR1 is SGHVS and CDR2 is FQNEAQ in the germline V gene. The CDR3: CASSLLAGGVDTQYF. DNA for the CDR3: TGTGCCAGCAGCTTGCTAGCGGGGGGGGTTGATACGCAGTATTTT.

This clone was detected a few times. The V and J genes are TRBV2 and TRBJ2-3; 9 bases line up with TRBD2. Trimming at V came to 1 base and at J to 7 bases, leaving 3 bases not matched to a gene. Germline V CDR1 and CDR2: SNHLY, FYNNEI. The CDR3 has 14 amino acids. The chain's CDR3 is CASSEGTSANTQYF. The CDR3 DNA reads TGTGCCAGCAGTGAAGGGACTAGCGCAAATACGCAGTATTTT.

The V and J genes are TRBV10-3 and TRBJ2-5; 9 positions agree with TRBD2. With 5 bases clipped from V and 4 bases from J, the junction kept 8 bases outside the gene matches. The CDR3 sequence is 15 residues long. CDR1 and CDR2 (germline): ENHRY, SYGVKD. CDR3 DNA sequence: TGTGCCATCAGTAAGACTAGCGGATTGGGAGAGACCCAGTACTTC. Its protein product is CAISKTSGLGETQYF.

This chain's CDR3 is CASTVPRGETQYF. The DNA of the CDR3 is TGTGCCAGCACCGTACCGAGGGGGGAGACCCAGTACTTC. J is TRBJ2-5 and V is TRBV6-5, with TRBD1 as a possible D gene (6 bases). Germline CDR1 is MNHEY and CDR2 is SVGAGI. The length of the CDR3 is 13 residues. V lost 7 bases and J lost 5, with 14 bases in between.

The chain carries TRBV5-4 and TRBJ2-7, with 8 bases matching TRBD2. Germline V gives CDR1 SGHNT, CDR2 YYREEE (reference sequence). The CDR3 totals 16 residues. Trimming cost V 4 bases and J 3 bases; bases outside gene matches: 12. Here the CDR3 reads CASSHGSGGVLYEQYF. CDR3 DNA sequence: TGTGCCAGCAGCCACGGCAGCGGGGGCGTTCTCTACGAGCAGTACTTC. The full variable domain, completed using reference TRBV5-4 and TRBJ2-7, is ETGVTQSPTHLIKTRGQQVTLRCSSQSGHNTVSWYQQALGQGPQFIFQYYREEENGRGNFPPRFSGLQFPNYSSELNVNALELDDSALYLCASSHGSGGVLYEQYFGPGTRLTVT.

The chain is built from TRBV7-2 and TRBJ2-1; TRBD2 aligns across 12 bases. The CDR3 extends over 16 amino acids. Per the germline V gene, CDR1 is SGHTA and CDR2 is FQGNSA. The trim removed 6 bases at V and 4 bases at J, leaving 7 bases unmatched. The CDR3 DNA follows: TGTGCCAGCAGACCCCAAGGACTAGCGGGGTACAATGAGCAGTTCTTC. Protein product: CASRPQGLAGYNEQFF.

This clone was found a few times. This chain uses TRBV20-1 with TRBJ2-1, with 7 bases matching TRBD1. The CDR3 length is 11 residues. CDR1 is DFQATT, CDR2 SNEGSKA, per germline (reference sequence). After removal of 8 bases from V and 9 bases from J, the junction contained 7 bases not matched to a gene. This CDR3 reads CSWDSEGEQFF. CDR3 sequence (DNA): TGCAGTTGGGACAGCGAGGGTGAGCAGTTCTTC.

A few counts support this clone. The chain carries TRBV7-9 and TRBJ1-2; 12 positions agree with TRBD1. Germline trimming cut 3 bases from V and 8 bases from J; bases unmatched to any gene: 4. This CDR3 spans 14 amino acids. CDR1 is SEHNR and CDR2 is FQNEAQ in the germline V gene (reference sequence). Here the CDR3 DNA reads TGTGCCAGCAGCTTGGGACAGGGGGCGGTCGGCTACACCTTC. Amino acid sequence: CASSLGQGAVGYTF.

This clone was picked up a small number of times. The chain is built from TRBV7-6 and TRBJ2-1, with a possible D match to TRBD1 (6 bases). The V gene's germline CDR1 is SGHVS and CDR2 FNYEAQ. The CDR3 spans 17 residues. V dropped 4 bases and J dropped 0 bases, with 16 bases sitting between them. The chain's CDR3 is CASSSGPGTSSYNEQFF. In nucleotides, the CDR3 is TGTGCCAGCAGCTCCGGGCCCGGGACAAGCTCCTACAATGAGCAGTTCTTC.

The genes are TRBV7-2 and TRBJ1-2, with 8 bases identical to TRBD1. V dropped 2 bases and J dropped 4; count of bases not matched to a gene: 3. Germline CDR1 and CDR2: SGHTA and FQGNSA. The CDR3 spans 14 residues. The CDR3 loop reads CASSLPGQAYGYTF. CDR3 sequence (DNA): TGTGCCAGCAGCTTACCGGGACAGGCCTATGGCTACACCTTC.

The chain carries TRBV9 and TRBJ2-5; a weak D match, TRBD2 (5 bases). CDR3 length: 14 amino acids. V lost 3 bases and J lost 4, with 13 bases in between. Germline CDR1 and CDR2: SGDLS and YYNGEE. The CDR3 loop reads CASSALTSGETQYF. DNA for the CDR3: TGTGCCAGCAGCGCCCTGACCAGCGGAGAGACCCAGTACTTC. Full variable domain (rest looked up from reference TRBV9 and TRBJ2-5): DSGVTQTPKHLITATGQRVTLRCSPRSGDLSVYWYQQSLDQGLQFLIQYYNGEERAKGNILERFSAQQFPDLHSELNLSSLELGDSALYFCASSALTSGETQYFGPGTRLLVL.

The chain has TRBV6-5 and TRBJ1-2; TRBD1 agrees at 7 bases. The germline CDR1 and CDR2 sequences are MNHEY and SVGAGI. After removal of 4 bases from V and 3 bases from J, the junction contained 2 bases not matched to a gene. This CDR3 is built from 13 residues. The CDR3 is CASSSTGDYGYTF. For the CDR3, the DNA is TGTGCCAGCAGTTCCACAGGGGACTATGGCTACACCTTC.

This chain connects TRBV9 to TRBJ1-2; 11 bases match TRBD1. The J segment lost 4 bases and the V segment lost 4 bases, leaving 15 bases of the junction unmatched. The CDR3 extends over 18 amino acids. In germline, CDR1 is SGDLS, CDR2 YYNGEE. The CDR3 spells CASSSPEDRGRVSYGYTF. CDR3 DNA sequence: TGTGCCAGCAGCTCCCCCGAGGACAGGGGGCGAGTGAGCTATGGCTACACCTTC.

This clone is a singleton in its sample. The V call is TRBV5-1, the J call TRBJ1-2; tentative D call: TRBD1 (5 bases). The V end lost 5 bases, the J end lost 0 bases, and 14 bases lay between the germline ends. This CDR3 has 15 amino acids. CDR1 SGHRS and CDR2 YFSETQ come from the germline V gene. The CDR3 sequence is CASRPRDSPNYGYTF. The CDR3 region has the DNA TGCGCCAGCAGACCGCGGGACTCACCTAACTATGGCTACACCTTC. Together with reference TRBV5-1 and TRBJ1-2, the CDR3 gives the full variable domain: KAGVTQTPRYLIKTRGQQVTLSCSPISGHRSVSWYQQTPGQGLQFLFEYFSETQRNKGNFPGRFSGRQFSNSRSEMNVSTLELGDSALYLCASRPRDSPNYGYTFGSGTRLTVV.

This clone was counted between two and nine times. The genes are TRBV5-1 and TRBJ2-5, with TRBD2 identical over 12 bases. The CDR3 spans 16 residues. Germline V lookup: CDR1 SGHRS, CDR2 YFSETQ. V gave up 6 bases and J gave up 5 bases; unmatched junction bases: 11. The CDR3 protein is CASTRLAGGAGETQYF. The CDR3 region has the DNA TGCGCCAGCACCCGCCTAGCGGGAGGGGCCGGGGAGACCCAGTACTTC.

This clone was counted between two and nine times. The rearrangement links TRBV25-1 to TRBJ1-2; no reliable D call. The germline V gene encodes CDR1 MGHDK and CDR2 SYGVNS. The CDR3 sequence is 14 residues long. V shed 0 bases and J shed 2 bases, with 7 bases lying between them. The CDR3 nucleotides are TGTGCCAGCAGTGAATATGCAGGAAACTATGGCTACACCTTC. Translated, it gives CASSEYAGNYGYTF.

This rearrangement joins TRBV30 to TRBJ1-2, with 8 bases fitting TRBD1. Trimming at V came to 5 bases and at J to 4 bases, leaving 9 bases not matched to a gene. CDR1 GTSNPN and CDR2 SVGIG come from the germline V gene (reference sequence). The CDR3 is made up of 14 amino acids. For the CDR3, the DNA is TGTGCCTGGGACAGGACAGGGACGGGCTATGGCTACACCTTC. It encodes CAWDRTGTGYGYTF.

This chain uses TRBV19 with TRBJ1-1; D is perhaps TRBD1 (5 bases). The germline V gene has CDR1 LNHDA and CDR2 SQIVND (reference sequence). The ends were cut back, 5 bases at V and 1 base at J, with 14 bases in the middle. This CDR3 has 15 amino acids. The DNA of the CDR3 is TGTGCCAGTAGTCTGCACAGGCCTTGGAACACTGAAGCTTTCTTT. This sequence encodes CASSLHRPWNTEAFF.

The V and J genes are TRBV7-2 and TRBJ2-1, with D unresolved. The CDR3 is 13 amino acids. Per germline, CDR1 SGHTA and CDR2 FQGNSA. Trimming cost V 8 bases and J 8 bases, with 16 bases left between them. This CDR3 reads CASAARFEDEQFF. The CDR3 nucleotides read TGTGCCAGCGCCGCACGCTTCGAGGATGAGCAGTTCTTC.

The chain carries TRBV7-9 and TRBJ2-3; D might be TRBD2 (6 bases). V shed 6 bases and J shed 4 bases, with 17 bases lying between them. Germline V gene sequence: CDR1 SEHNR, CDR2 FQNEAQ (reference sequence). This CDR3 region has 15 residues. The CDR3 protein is CASSGIPRGADTQYF. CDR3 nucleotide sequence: TGTGCCAGCAGTGGGATACCCCGCGGGGCAGATACGCAGTATTTT.

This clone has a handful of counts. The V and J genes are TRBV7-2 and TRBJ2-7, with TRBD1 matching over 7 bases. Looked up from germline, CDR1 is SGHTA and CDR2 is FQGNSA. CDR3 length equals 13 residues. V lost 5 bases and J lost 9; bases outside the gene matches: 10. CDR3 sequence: CASSPFETGRQYF. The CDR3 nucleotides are TGTGCCAGCAGCCCATTTGAGACAGGGCGGCAGTACTTC. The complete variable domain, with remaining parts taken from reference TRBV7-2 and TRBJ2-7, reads GAGVSQSPSNKVTEKGKDVELRCDPISGHTALYWYRQSLGQGLEFLIYFQGNSAPDKSGLPSDRFSAERTGGSVSTLTIQRTQQEDSAVYLCASSPFETGRQYFGPGTRLTVT.